These T cell receptor beta chains were read from a single sample in a study of control samples from healthy donors and cancer patients. Data came from immunoSEQ multiplex PCR; TCRdb stores just in-frame clones and leaves some out. Of 90,000 to 150,000 clones detected, around nine tenths appear once; the ten largest clones hold about 12%. Specimen: blood. The receptors originated from a man under 40 in good health. CDR3s include the opening cysteine and the closing phenylalanine or tryptophan. Fields, in order: clone size, D gene, J gene, V gene, CDR3 protein, CDR3 DNA. A D gene is named only where the DNA matches it firmly. Clone size is given for some rows only: seen once, a few or many times, or a class if the clone is expanded.

NA,NA,TRBJ2-5,TRBV11-2,CASRRQGRGYQETQYF,TGTGCCAGCAGACGGCAGGGTAGGGGCTATCAAGAGACCCAGTACTTC
NA,NA,TRBJ1-6,TRBV12-1,CASSFEVSYNSPLHF,TGTGCCAGCAGCTTTGAGGTTTCCTATAATTCACCCCTCCACTTT
few,TRBD1,TRBJ1-5,TRBV19,CASRKGTGGGNQPQHF,TGTGCCAGTAGAAAGGGGACAGGGGGCGGCAATCAGCCCCAGCATTTT
NA,NA,TRBJ1-5,TRBV15,CATSMFTGNQPQHF,TGTGCCACCAGCATGTTTACGGGCAATCAGCCCCAGCATTTT
few,NA,TRBJ1-1,TRBV6-5,CASKRREIEAFF,TGTGCCAGCAAACGTAGGGAAATTGAAGCTTTCTTT
NA,TRBD1,TRBJ1-5,TRBV27,CASSSTGVNQPQHF,TGTGCCAGCAGTTCGACAGGGGTCAATCAGCCCCAGCATTTT
NA,NA,TRBJ2-6,TRBV28,CASSFSSGANVLTF,TGTGCCAGCAGTTTTAGCTCTGGGGCCAACGTCCTGACTTTC
NA,NA,TRBJ1-6,TRBV6-5,CASFRVGDNSPLHF,TGTGCCAGTTTTAGGGTGGGTGATAATTCACCCCTCCACTTT
NA,NA,TRBJ1-4,TRBV3-1/TRBV3-2,CASSESGRRREKLFF,TGTGCCAGCAGTGAAAGCGGGAGGCGGCGTGAAAAACTGTTTTTT
NA,TRBD1,TRBJ1-2,TRBV27,CASSLDRAPFPYGYTF,TGTGCCAGCAGTCTTGACAGGGCCCCCTTTCCCTATGGCTACACCTTC
NA,NA,TRBJ1-5,TRBV10-2,CASSEWSQPQHF,TGCGCCAGCAGTGAGTGGAGTCAGCCCCAGCATTTT
NA,TRBD1,TRBJ2-2,TRBV7-9,CASSSGQGSGELFF,TGTGCCAGCAGCTCGGGACAGGGATCCGGGGAGCTGTTTTTT
NA,NA,TRBJ1-3,TRBV29-1,CSVGHDTGNTIYF,TGCAGCGTTGGGCATGATACTGGAAACACCATATATTTT
NA,TRBD1,TRBJ1-1,TRBV5-1,CASSLSGGLEAFF,TGCGCCAGCAGCTTGTCAGGGGGCCTTGAAGCTTTCTTT
NA,NA,TRBJ1-4,TRBV2,CASSGFKGNEKLFF,TGTGCCAGCAGTGGCTTTAAGGGTAATGAAAAACTGTTTTTT
NA,TRBD1,TRBJ1-1,TRBV27,CASTPGGRATEAFF,TGTGCCAGCACCCCAGGGGGGAGGGCGACTGAAGCTTTCTTT
NA,NA,TRBJ1-1,TRBV4-1,CASSPRTVNTEAFF,TGCGCCAGCAGCCCCCGTACAGTGAACACTGAAGCTTTCTTT
NA,NA,TRBJ1-3,TRBV27,CASSQRDPKSGNTIYF,TGTGCCAGCAGTCAACGGGACCCTAAAAGTGGAAACACCATATATTTT
NA,NA,TRBJ1-2,TRBV7-3,CASSSRANYGYTF,TGTGCCAGCAGCTCCAGAGCTAACTATGGCTACACCTTC
once,NA,TRBJ2-2,TRBV11-3,CASSSTLNTGELFF,TGTGCCAGCAGCTCCACGCTGAACACCGGGGAGCTGTTTTTT
NA,TRBD2,TRBJ2-4,TRBV4-1,CASSQDPSGGRNIQYF,TGCGCCAGCAGCCAAGATCCGAGCGGGGGTAGGAACATTCAGTACTTC
NA,TRBD1,TRBJ1-5,TRBV29-1,CSVSLTGFANQPQHF,TGCAGCGTATCCCTGACAGGGTTCGCCAATCAGCCCCAGCATTTT
few,NA,TRBJ1-1,TRBV6-5,CASAAGHNTEAFF,TGTGCCAGCGCGGCAGGGCATAACACTGAAGCTTTCTTT
once,NA,TRBJ1-4,TRBV2,CASSLTRQIANEKLFF,TGTGCCAGCAGTCTCACCCGACAGATAGCTAATGAAAAACTGTTTTTT
NA,TRBD2,TRBJ2-5,TRBV7-3,CASSSGLAGGQETQYF,TGTGCCAGCAGCTCGGGACTAGCGGGGGGGCAGGAGACCCAGTACTTC